This entry is about one TCR beta chain. Its specificity is not known. TCRalpha and TCRbeta libraries used 5'RACE with constant-segment primers and UMIs. TCRdb ran MiXCR on the 5' RACE reads and lists one entry per CDR3 protein. Of a few hundred thousand distinct CDR3 sequences in the sample, 13% to 15% were seen once. The data derive from a study of T-cell memory formation after mild COVID-19. Study-wide results and limits: What remained unconfirmed was the SARS-CoV-2 specificity of second-wave clones peaking on day 37.

This CDR3 is built from 16 residues. V was shortened by 1 base and J by 1 base, with 10 bases between the two germline ends. Germline values: CDR1 SEHNR, CDR2 FQNEAQ (reference sequence). The receptor was isolated from a man younger than 35 who had mild COVID-19 (a few samples of this study predate the infection). Cell type and time point are not known. The chain recombines TRBV7-9 with TRBJ2-2; D remains ambiguous. Sequencing was performed on PBMCs or a T cell subset sorted from them (not recorded which). The DNA of the CDR3 is TGTGCCAGCAGCTTAGATATCGGAAGGAACACCGGGGAGCTGTTTTTT. Translating gives CASSLDIGRNTGELFF. The full variable domain, completed using reference TRBV7-9 and TRBJ2-2, is DTGVSQNPRHKITKRGQNVTFRCDPISEHNRLYWYRQTLGQGPEFLTYFQNEAQLEKSRLLSDRFSAERPKGSFSTLEIQRTEQGDSAMYLCASSLDIGRNTGELFFGEGSRLTVL.